Sequencing of this T cell receptor beta chain was carried out in a study of T cell repertoires in cytomegalovirus infection. Study-level background: Indications of both CMV infection and matching HLA type were provided by public TCR beta signatures. Overall study results and limits: Predominance within the ex vivo response was attributable to HLA-C-restricted CMV-specific TCR beta clonotypes.

TCRdb used MiXCR to reprocess the reads, holding one entry per CDR3 protein. The sample yields 700,000 to 950,000 distinct CDR3 sequences, less than 35% seen once. This clonotype was seen only a few times. Its antigen is not identified. Germline V CDR1 and CDR2: LNHDA, SQIVND (reference sequence). Trimming took off 7 bases at V and 0 bases at J, with 7 bases between the two ends. The CDR3 spans 13 residues. Specimen: cultured CD8+ T cells from PBMCs, collected from culture after CMV antigen stimulation. The TCR was taken from a human donor in good health (CMV status not recorded). Some clones in this sample may be carry-over from other donors' samples. This chain connects TRBV19 to TRBJ1-5; D unresolved. CDR3 in DNA: TGTGCCAGTACGGAGTATAGCAATCAGCCCCAGCATTTT. Residues: CASTEYSNQPQHF.